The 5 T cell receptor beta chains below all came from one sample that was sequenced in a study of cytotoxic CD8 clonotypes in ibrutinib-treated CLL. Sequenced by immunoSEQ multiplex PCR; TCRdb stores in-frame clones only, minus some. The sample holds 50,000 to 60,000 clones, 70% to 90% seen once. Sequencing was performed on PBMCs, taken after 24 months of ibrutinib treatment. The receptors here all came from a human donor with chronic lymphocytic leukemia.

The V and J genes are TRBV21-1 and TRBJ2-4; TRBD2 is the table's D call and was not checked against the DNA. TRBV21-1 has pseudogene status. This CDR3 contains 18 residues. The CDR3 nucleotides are TGTGCCAGCGGAACACCCGGGAGAGACAAAGAGGCCAAAAACATTCAGTACTTC. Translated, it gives CASGTPGRDKEAKNIQYF.

CDR3 amino acids: CASKLGRSYNEQFF. DNA of the CDR3: TGTGCCAGCAAGCTAGGTCGCTCCTACAATGAGCAGTTCTTC. The chain employs TRBV6-5 and TRBJ2-1; D gene uncertain. CDR3 size: 14 residues. The germline CDR1 and CDR2 sequences are MNHEY and SVGAGI. Trimming took off 7 bases at V and 0 bases at J, with 10 bases between the two ends.

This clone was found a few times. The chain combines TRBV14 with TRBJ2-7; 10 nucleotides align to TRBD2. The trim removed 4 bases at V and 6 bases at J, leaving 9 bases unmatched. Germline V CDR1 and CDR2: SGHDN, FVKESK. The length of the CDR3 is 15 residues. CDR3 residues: CASSRQVAGGAEQYF. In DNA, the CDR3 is TGTGCCAGCAGCCGGCAAGTAGCGGGAGGCGCCGAGCAGTACTTC. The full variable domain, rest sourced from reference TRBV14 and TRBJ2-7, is EAGVTQFPSHSVIEKGQTVTLRCDPISGHDNLYWYRRVMGKEIKFLLHFVKESKQDESGMPNNRFLAERTGGTYSTLKVQPAELEDSGVYFCASSRQVAGGAEQYFGPGTRLTVT.

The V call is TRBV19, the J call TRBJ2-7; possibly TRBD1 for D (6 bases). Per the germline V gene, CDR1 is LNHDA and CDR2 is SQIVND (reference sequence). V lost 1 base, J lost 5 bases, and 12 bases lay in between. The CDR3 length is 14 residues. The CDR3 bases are TGTGCCAGTAGTATAGCAGGGGCGCTCGACGAGCAGTACTTC. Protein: CASSIAGALDEQYF.

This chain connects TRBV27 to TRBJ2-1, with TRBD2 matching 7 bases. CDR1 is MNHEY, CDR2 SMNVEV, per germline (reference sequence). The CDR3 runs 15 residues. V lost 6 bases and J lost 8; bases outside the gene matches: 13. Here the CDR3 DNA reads TGTGCCAGCAGCCGACCTAGCGGTCCCTCGGATGAGCAGTTCTTC. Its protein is CASSRPSGPSDEQFF.